This TCR beta chain derives from a study of early T cells in non-severe SARS-CoV-2 infection. This clonotype has at least ten counts. The germline V gene encodes CDR1 SGHNT and CDR2 YYREEE (reference sequence). CDR3 size: 16 residues. V lost 0 bases and J lost 1, with 13 bases in between. TCRdb reanalysed the 5' RACE reads using MiXCR and keeps one entry per CDR3 protein. The sample has just under 65,000 distinct CDR3 sequences; approximately 9.2% are singletons. The chain joins TRBV5-4 to TRBJ1-1; perhaps TRBD1 as D (6 bases). The source material was whole blood, sampled at baseline. The TCR sequence derives from an adult who was a healthcare worker with PCR-confirmed SARS-CoV-2 infection or an uninfected control (not recorded which). The CDR3 reads CASSLDPQGSNTEAFF. In nucleotides, the CDR3 is TGTGCCAGCAGCTTGGACCCACAGGGATCGAACACTGAAGCTTTCTTT. Looking up the rest from reference TRBV5-4 and TRBJ1-1 gives the full variable domain: ETGVTQSPTHLIKTRGQQVTLRCSSQSGHNTVSWYQQALGQGPQFIFQYYREEENGRGNFPPRFSGLQFPNYSSELNVNALELDDSALYLCASSLDPQGSNTEAFFGQGTRLTVV.